The 24 T cell receptor beta chains reported below all come from one sample, sequenced in a study of CD8+CD57+ T cells in acquired aplastic anemia. Genomic DNA served as template for TCR beta VDJ and CDR3 profiling. TCRdb analysed the reads with MiXCR anew, one entry per CDR3 protein. This table holds about 62,000 distinct CDR3 sequences, around 55% found once. Sequenced input: sorted CD4+, CD8+, or CD8+CD57+ T cells (not recorded which) from PBMCs. The receptors come from a human donor in good health, serving as a control.

In its sample, this clonotype ranks as medium-sized. This chain joins TRBV20-1 and TRBJ2-7; no firm D call. In germline, CDR1 is DFQATT, CDR2 SNEGSKA (reference sequence). The V and J ends lost 4 bases and 6 bases respectively, with 13 bases between them. The CDR3 length is 12 residues. In DNA form, the CDR3 reads TGCAGTGCTAAGTACACCAGCGTCGAGCAGTACTTC. This sequence encodes CSAKYTSVEQYF.

Many counts were recorded for this clonotype. The V and J genes are TRBV5-1 and TRBJ2-1; TRBD1 matches 7 bases. Germline V gene data show CDR1 as SGHRS and CDR2 as YFSETQ. The V and J ends lost 4 bases and 4 bases, in that order; junction bases with no gene match: 8. The CDR3 contains 15 residues. CDR3 amino acids: CASSILTGNYNEQFF. The CDR3 DNA reads TGCGCCAGCAGCATACTGACAGGGAATTACAATGAGCAGTTCTTC.

The genes are TRBV10-2 and TRBJ1-4, with 10 positions matching TRBD1. Per germline, CDR1 WSHSY and CDR2 SAAADI. J lost 10 bases, V lost 8 bases, and 10 bases had no gene match. There are 14 residues in the CDR3. This CDR3 is CASAEDRGVVKLFF. The DNA of the CDR3 is TGCGCCAGCGCCGAGGACAGGGGGGTCGTAAAACTGTTTTTT.

The CDR3 region is CASSNVAGAYNEQFF. The CDR3 DNA reads as TGTGCCAGTAGTAACGTAGCGGGGGCCTACAATGAGCAGTTCTTC. The rearrangement joins TRBV19 to TRBJ2-1; 9 bases agree with TRBD2. The V segment lost 4 bases and the J segment 2 bases; nucleotides outside the gene matches: 3. CDR3 length: 15 amino acids. Germline V gene data show CDR1 as LNHDA and CDR2 as SQIVND (reference sequence).

The rearrangement links TRBV2 to TRBJ1-2, with D unclear. The CDR3 is made up of 12 amino acids. The germline V gene has CDR1 SNHLY and CDR2 FYNNEI. Trimming left V 6 bases short and J 2 bases short, with 7 bases between. CDR3 nucleotide sequence: TGTGCCAGCAGCGACCGGAACTATGGCTACACCTTC. Amino acid sequence: CASSDRNYGYTF.

To note about this clonotype: A clone one base away is much larger, so this may be a read error. The conserved final phenylalanine or tryptophan is absent from the CDR3, which likely points to a read error. This chain connects TRBV19 to TRBJ2-1; TRBD1 matches at 10 bases. The V gene end was trimmed by 7 bases and the J gene end by 7 bases; junction bases not matched to a gene: 13. Germline CDR1 and CDR2: LNHDA and SQIVND (reference sequence). There are 16 residues in the CDR3. CDR3 region: CASTPKAGTGVNEQFL. CDR3 nucleotide sequence: TGTGCCAGTACCCCTAAGGCCGGGACAGGGGTGAATGAGCAGTTCCTC.

This rearrangement joins TRBV5-1 to TRBJ1-1; no reliable D call. Between the trimmed V and J ends, which lost 2 bases and 3 bases, there was a span of 8 bases. This CDR3 is 13 amino acids long. The germline CDR1 and CDR2 sequences are SGHRS and YFSETQ. CDR3 nucleotide sequence: TGCGCCAGCAGCTTTCTTGGGGACACTGAAGCTTTCTTT. Encoded protein: CASSFLGDTEAFF.

This clonotype came up a few times. One junction end disagrees with the germline gene, perhaps due to a read error. The CDR3 DNA follows: TGCAGAGTTGAAGATACGGGAGTGGGCGAGCAGTACTTC. Encoded protein: CRVEDTGVGEQYF. The J gene is TRBJ2-7, the V gene TRBV29-1; D is possibly TRBD2 (6 bases). The CDR3 has 13 amino acids. CDR1 is SQVTM and CDR2 is ANQGSEA in the germline V gene.

This clonotype has more than one count but fewer than ten. The chain is built from TRBV29-1 and TRBJ2-7; TRBD2 matches at 14 bases. The V and J ends lost 5 bases and 5 bases, in that order; junction bases with no gene match: 5. Germline V gene lookup returns CDR1 SQVTM and CDR2 ANQGSEA. The CDR3 is 14 amino acids. The CDR3 protein is CSVMTSGRAHEQYF. DNA of the CDR3: TGCAGCGTTATGACTAGCGGGAGGGCTCACGAGCAGTACTTC.

This chain connects TRBV19 to TRBJ1-5, with a tentative D call TRBD1 (6 bases). V lost 4 bases, J lost 2 bases, and 9 bases lay in between. This CDR3 contains 14 residues. Germline V gives CDR1 LNHDA, CDR2 SQIVND (reference sequence). The CDR3 region has the DNA TGTGCCAGTAGTACCTCAGGGGGCAATCAGCCCCAGCATTTT. Its translation: CASSTSGGNQPQHF.

This clonotype was seen only a few times. The chain combines TRBV7-9 with TRBJ1-2; D is uncertain. This CDR3 is 11 amino acids long. V was pared by 2 bases and J by 6 bases, with 4 bases between. Germline values: CDR1 SEHNR, CDR2 FQNEAQ (reference sequence). The CDR3 nucleotides are TGTGCCAGCAGCTTAATGGATGGCTACACCTTC. Encoded protein: CASSLMDGYTF.

The chain combines TRBV7-3 with TRBJ2-7, with D possibly matching TRBD1 (7 bases). CDR3 size: 14 residues. CDR1 and CDR2 from the germline V gene are SGHTA and FQGTGA. Trimming pared 1 base from V and 4 bases from J, leaving 11 bases between. CDR3 protein: CASSLRPGGYEQYF. In DNA, the CDR3 is TGTGCCAGCAGCTTAAGGCCAGGGGGGTACGAGCAGTACTTC.

The J gene is TRBJ2-1, the V gene TRBV28; 11 bases fit TRBD2. Per germline, CDR1 MDHEN and CDR2 SYDVKM. V gave up 6 bases and J gave up 7 bases; unmatched junction bases: 8. The CDR3 is 15 amino acids. CDR3 sequence reads: CASSRTGTSGNEQFF. In nucleotides, the CDR3 is TGTGCCAGCAGCCGCACCGGGACTAGCGGTAATGAGCAGTTCTTC.

This chain links TRBV11-3 with TRBJ2-5, with 9 bases that match TRBD2. The CDR3 length is 14 residues. CDR1 is SGHNT, CDR2 YENEEA, per germline. J gave up 7 bases and V 0 bases, and 3 bases lay outside the gene matches. In nucleotides, the CDR3 is TGTGCCAGCAGCTTAGACCAACTAGCGGGGACCCAGTACTTC. This sequence encodes CASSLDQLAGTQYF.

This clonotype was recorded a few times. The chain couples TRBV15 to TRBJ2-3, with 7 bases matching TRBD1. The germline CDR1 and CDR2 sequences are LNHNV and YYDKDF (reference sequence). V lost 0 bases to trimming and J lost 0 bases; unmatched junction nucleotides: 3. This CDR3 region has 16 residues. CDR3 amino acids: CATSRDGQVSTDTQYF. In DNA form, the CDR3 reads TGTGCCACCAGCAGAGATGGACAGGTCAGCACAGATACGCAGTATTTT.

This clonotype was counted ten times or more. This CDR3 reads CASRPEGQGAGNEKLFF. The CDR3 DNA sequence: TGTGCCAGCAGACCGGAGGGACAGGGGGCAGGGAACGAAAAACTGTTTTTT. The V gene is TRBV7-8, the J gene TRBJ1-4, with 12 bases fitting TRBD1. V was pared by 6 bases and J by 8 bases, with 13 bases of the junction left unmatched. The CDR3 extends over 17 amino acids. Germline V gene lookup returns CDR1 SGHVS and CDR2 FQNEAQ.

This clonotype was found many times. This chain joins TRBV30 and TRBJ1-1; 9 nucleotides agree with TRBD1. CDR1 GTSNPN and CDR2 SVGIG come from the germline V gene (reference sequence). Germline trimming cut 4 bases from V and 6 bases from J; bases unmatched to any gene: 6. The CDR3 totals 13 residues. CDR3 protein: CAWMGQGFSEAFF. The DNA of the CDR3 is TGTGCCTGGATGGGACAGGGTTTCTCTGAAGCTTTCTTT.

Notes on this clonotype: A read error may account for a junction end that differs from germline. The genes are TRBV11-2 and TRBJ1-6; D is perhaps TRBD1 (5 bases). The CDR3 length is 15 residues. Looked up from germline, CDR1 is SGHAT and CDR2 is FQNNGV. DNA of the CDR3: TGTGCCAGCAACTTAGTCGGGGGGGAGAATTCACCCCTCCACTTT. As protein: CASNLVGGENSPLHF.

This clonotype has at least ten counts. This chain joins TRBV5-1 and TRBJ2-2; 12 bases match TRBD2. The length of the CDR3 is 15 residues. The V segment lost 4 bases and the J segment 3 bases; nucleotides outside the gene matches: 1. Looked up from germline, CDR1 is SGHRS and CDR2 is YFSETQ. CDR3: CASSRLAGDTGELFF. Written as DNA, the CDR3 is TGCGCCAGCAGCAGACTAGCGGGAGACACCGGGGAGCTGTTTTTT.

The V and J genes are TRBV28 and TRBJ1-2; a weak D match, TRBD1 (5 bases). Germline CDR1 and CDR2: MDHEN and SYDVKM. This CDR3 is built from 15 residues. Trimming removed 5 bases from V and 4 bases from J, with 17 bases in between. The CDR3 loop reads CASSISGRVGYGYTF. The CDR3 DNA reads TGTGCCAGCAGTATATCGGGCAGGGTGGGCTATGGCTACACCTTC.

This clonotype appeared once. This CDR3 is CASSLQTGRKDGYTF. CDR3 DNA sequence: TGTGCCAGCAGCCTTCAAACAGGGAGGAAGGATGGCTACACCTTC. This chain connects TRBV7-8 to TRBJ1-2; weak D call: TRBD1 (6 bases). There are 15 residues in the CDR3. The germline gives CDR1 SGHVS, CDR2 FQNEAQ. The ends were cut back, 5 bases at V and 6 bases at J, with 19 bases in the middle.

The V call is TRBV19, the J call TRBJ1-1, with D perhaps matching TRBD1 (6 bases). Per the germline V gene, CDR1 is LNHDA and CDR2 is SQIVND (reference sequence). The V and J ends lost 9 bases and 7 bases respectively, with 18 bases between them. The CDR3 has 13 residues. The CDR3: CASNQGTRSEAFF. The DNA of the CDR3 is TGTGCCAGCAACCAGGGGACGCGGAGTGAAGCTTTCTTT.

In the case of this clonotype: A read error is likely, as this CDR3 ends without the conserved phenylalanine or tryptophan. The limits of the CDR3 on the DNA are not certain, so only TCRdb's listed CDR3 is given. V and J are TRBV19 and TRBJ1-6. Germline V CDR1 and CDR2: LNHDA, SQIVND (reference sequence). The length of the CDR3 is 8 amino acids, counting both ends. The chain's CDR3 is CASKGSNY.

V and J are TRBV14 and TRBJ2-1, with 13 bases that match TRBD2. Germline V CDR1 and CDR2: SGHDN, FVKESK. The CDR3 length is 18 residues. V was pared by 2 bases and J by 7 bases, with 11 bases of the junction left unmatched. CDR3 in DNA: TGTGCCAGCAGCCAACGTCCTTTTACTAGCGGGAGGGTTAATGAGCAGTTCTTC. The encoded protein is CASSQRPFTSGRVNEQFF.